Below, 20 T cell receptor beta chains from the same sample are listed, as sequenced in a study of blood T cell repertoires in COVID-19. Data came from immunoSEQ multiplex PCR; TCRdb stores just in-frame clones and leaves some out. The table shows 84,000 or so clones, with 75% to 85% occurring only once. The sequencing sample was made of peripheral blood. The receptors originated from a woman in her forties with active or convalescent COVID-19.

The chain joins TRBV5-5 to TRBJ2-7; 9 bases line up with TRBD1. V was pared by 1 base and J by 2 bases, with 1 base of the junction left unmatched. The CDR3 runs to 14 residues. Germline values: CDR1 SGHKS, CDR2 YYEKEE (reference sequence). Here the CDR3 reads CASSLWTGAYEQYF. The CDR3 DNA reads TGTGCCAGCAGCTTGTGGACAGGGGCCTACGAGCAGTACTTC.

The V and J genes are TRBV10-3 and TRBJ1-2; weak D call: TRBD1 (5 bases). Trimming shortened V by 0 bases and J by 5 bases, and 13 bases separated the two germline ends. Looked up from germline, CDR1 is ENHRY and CDR2 is SYGVKD. The CDR3 totals 15 residues. Here the CDR3 DNA reads TGTGCCATCAGTGAGTCCCCCGCAGGGAAGTATGGCTACACCTTC. Translated: CAISESPAGKYGYTF.

The rearrangement uses TRBV20-1 and TRBJ1-2; 9 positions agree with TRBD1. This CDR3 spans 14 amino acids. V dropped 3 bases and J dropped 6; count of bases not matched to a gene: 8. The germline V gene encodes CDR1 DFQATT and CDR2 SNEGSKA (reference sequence). As DNA, the CDR3 is TGCAGTGCTAGTATCGGGACAGGGAGGGATGGCTACACCTTC. As protein: CSASIGTGRDGYTF.

V is TRBV4-2 and J is TRBJ2-2, with 12 bases identical to TRBD2. Per the germline V gene, CDR1 is LGHNA and CDR2 is YNFKEQ. The CDR3 runs to 16 residues. The junction had 4 bases not matched to a gene; V was cut back by 1 base and J by 7 bases. The CDR3 here is CASSQGLAGASGELFF. In nucleotides, the CDR3 is TGTGCCAGCAGCCAAGGACTAGCGGGAGCGAGCGGGGAGCTGTTTTTT.

The chain joins TRBV27 to TRBJ2-7, with 8 bases lining up with TRBD2. The CDR3 contains 15 residues. Germline-derived CDR1 and CDR2 are MNHEY and SMNVEV (reference sequence). After removal of 5 bases from V and 0 bases from J, the junction contained 6 bases not matched to a gene. The CDR3 nucleotides read TGTGCCAGCAGTGTTAGCGGGATTAACTCCTACGAGCAGTACTTC. This sequence encodes CASSVSGINSYEQYF.

The gene calls are TRBV21-1 and TRBJ2-7; TRBD1 was called by the table and not checked on the DNA. TRBV21-1 is a pseudogene locus. The CDR3 runs to 18 residues. CDR3 sequence (DNA): TGTGCCAGCAGCAAAAGTTGGGGCTTGTGTCAGGGAATCCACGAGCAGTACTTC. This gives the protein CASSKSWGLCQGIHEQYF.

The chain recombines TRBV10-3 with TRBJ2-1; 7 bases align to TRBD2. The trim removed 3 bases at V and 6 bases at J, leaving 2 bases unmatched. This CDR3 spans 13 amino acids. Germline lookup yields CDR1 ENHRY and CDR2 SYGVKD. The CDR3 loop is CAISDLAANEQFF. CDR3 DNA: TGTGCCATCAGTGACCTAGCGGCCAATGAGCAGTTCTTC.

The rearrangement links TRBV7-2 to TRBJ2-3; the match to TRBD2 covers 7 bases. This CDR3 is 15 amino acids long. The germline V gene encodes CDR1 SGHTA and CDR2 FQGNSA. Trimming took 5 bases from V and 2 from J; bases not matched to a gene: 7. Here the CDR3 reads CASSPLATFTDTQYF. CDR3 sequence (DNA): TGTGCCAGCAGCCCACTAGCGACTTTCACAGATACGCAGTATTTT. Looking up the rest from reference TRBV7-2 and TRBJ2-3 gives the full variable domain: GAGVSQSPSNKVTEKGKDVELRCDPISGHTALYWYRQSLGQGLEFLIYFQGNSAPDKSGLPSDRFSAERTGGSVSTLTIQRTQQEDSAVYLCASSPLATFTDTQYFGPGTRLTVL.

This clone was detected a few times. The V and J genes are TRBV6-2 or TRBV6-3 and TRBJ1-6; 12 bases are shared with TRBD1. The CDR3 runs 16 residues. Per germline, CDR1 MNHEY and CDR2 SVGEGT. The V segment lost 2 bases and the J segment 9 bases; nucleotides outside the gene matches: 5. The CDR3 region is CASSYRDRGQGSPLHF. CDR3 DNA sequence: TGTGCCAGCAGTTACCGGGACAGGGGGCAAGGTTCACCCCTCCACTTT.

The chain has TRBV6-5 and TRBJ2-7, with TRBD1 matching over 7 bases. Looked up from germline, CDR1 is MNHEY and CDR2 is SVGAGI. The CDR3 contains 15 residues. After removal of 6 bases from V and 2 bases from J, the junction contained 10 bases not matched to a gene. DNA of the CDR3: TGTGCCAGCAGCCGTGACAGGGTTCTTCCCTACGAGCAGTACTTC. Translation: CASSRDRVLPYEQYF.

The rearrangement links TRBV30 to TRBJ2-1; 7 bases match TRBD2. The J segment lost 3 bases and the V segment lost 8 bases, leaving 13 bases of the junction unmatched. The CDR3 is 15 amino acids. CDR1 and CDR2 from the germline V gene are GTSNPN and SVGIG (reference sequence). DNA for the CDR3: TGTGCCGGGGAGCGGGGAGAAACGCGCTACAATGAGCAGTTCTTC. Translated, it gives CAGERGETRYNEQFF.

CDR3 residues: CAISNSEVEDTQYF. Written as DNA, the CDR3 is TGTGCCATCAGTAATAGCGAAGTCGAAGATACGCAGTATTTT. V gene TRBV10-3 combines with J gene TRBJ2-3, with a weak D call TRBD2 (5 bases). V lost 5 bases and J 5 bases, leaving 14 bases between the germline ends. There are 14 residues in the CDR3. The germline gives CDR1 ENHRY, CDR2 SYGVKD.

V and J are TRBV28 and TRBJ1-2; D perhaps matches TRBD1 (5 bases). The CDR3 runs to 13 residues. V was shortened by 7 bases and J by 8 bases, with 17 bases between the two germline ends. Germline V gene sequence: CDR1 MDHEN, CDR2 SYDVKM. CDR3 nucleotides: TGTGCCAGCACCATCGGGCAGGGCAGCGGCTACACCTTC. Protein product: CASTIGQGSGYTF.

The chain links TRBV23-1 to TRBJ1-5; D is possibly TRBD1 (6 bases). TRBV23-1 falls under the ORF class, with uncertain function. The V and J ends lost 1 base and 5 bases respectively, with 12 bases between them. The CDR3 is made up of 15 amino acids. As DNA, the CDR3 is TGCGCCAGCAGTCAATATACAGGGAAGTATCAGCCCCAGCATTTT. Translating gives CASSQYTGKYQPQHF.

The V and J genes are TRBV3-1 (or the pseudogene TRBV3-2) and TRBJ1-4; D might be TRBD1 (5 bases). Trimming took off 2 bases at V and 5 bases at J, with 9 bases between the two ends. CDR1 and CDR2 (germline): LGHDT, YNNKEL (reference sequence). The CDR3 extends over 14 amino acids. CDR3 protein: CASSQQAGNEKLFF. The CDR3 DNA is TGTGCCAGCAGCCAACAGGCAGGGAATGAAAAACTGTTTTTT.

The V gene is TRBV7-7, the J gene TRBJ2-1, with TRBD2 matching 10 bases. Trimming cost V 1 base and J 4 bases; bases outside gene matches: 4. This CDR3 has 16 amino acids. Germline values: CDR1 SSHAT, CDR2 FNYEAQ (reference sequence). The CDR3 spells CASSLGTSGAYNEQFF. The CDR3 nucleotides read TGTGCCAGCAGCTTAGGGACTAGCGGAGCTTACAATGAGCAGTTCTTC.

The V call is TRBV5-4, the J call TRBJ2-3; D unclear. CDR3 length equals 13 residues. Trimming cost V 0 bases and J 5 bases, with 7 bases left between them. From germline, CDR1 is SGHNT and CDR2 YYREEE (reference sequence). Here the CDR3 reads CASSLVLRDTQYF. CDR3 sequence (DNA): TGTGCCAGCAGCTTGGTTTTGCGAGATACGCAGTATTTT. The full variable domain, rest sourced from reference TRBV5-4 and TRBJ2-3, is ETGVTQSPTHLIKTRGQQVTLRCSSQSGHNTVSWYQQALGQGPQFIFQYYREEENGRGNFPPRFSGLQFPNYSSELNVNALELDDSALYLCASSLVLRDTQYFGPGTRLTVL.

The rearrangement links TRBV5-5 to TRBJ1-2; D not certain. Per the germline V gene, CDR1 is SGHKS and CDR2 is YYEKEE (reference sequence). V was trimmed by 2 bases and J by 8 bases, leaving 10 bases between them. The CDR3 covers 12 residues. The CDR3 DNA reads TGTGCCAGCAGCTTAGACATCGACGGCTACACCTTC. It specifies CASSLDIDGYTF.

The chain combines TRBV19 with TRBJ2-5; D ambiguous. CDR1 is LNHDA and CDR2 is SQIVND in the germline V gene (reference sequence). The CDR3 totals 13 residues. Trimming cost V 6 bases and J 5 bases, with 13 bases left between them. Here the CDR3 reads CASSPQAYETQYF. CDR3 sequence (DNA): TGTGCCAGTAGCCCCCAGGCCTATGAGACCCAGTACTTC.

The chain joins TRBV12-3 or TRBV12-4 to TRBJ2-5, with D possibly being TRBD2 (6 bases). The CDR3 length is 13 residues. With 3 bases removed from V and 4 bases from J, the gap between germline ends came to 9 bases. The CDR3 spells CASSLGGGETQYF. CDR3 DNA: TGTGCCAGCAGTTTGGGGGGTGGAGAGACCCAGTACTTC.